Reported below is one T cell receptor (beta chain). The antigen is unknown. Trimming stripped 7 bases from V and 7 bases from J, with 22 bases between. Germline values: CDR1 LNHDA, CDR2 SQIVND (reference sequence). The CDR3 spans 15 residues. The data were taken from a study of T cell responses to AZD1222 COVID-19 vaccine. Sequenced by immunoSEQ multiplex PCR; TCRdb stores in-frame clones only, minus some. Of just over 90,000 clones in the sample, over 75% are singletons; the top ten hold roughly 2.4%. Second-dose intervals near 4 or 12 weeks were combined. Broader study findings: Females outnumbered males among donors, who were mostly white British; clonal diversity was possibly underestimated. Of the AZD1222 recipients, only five to seven were seropositive at baseline. Regions 160-218 and 743-854 held dominance among vaccine-associated CD4 TCRs, which spanned spike.

This receptor was identified in an adult who received the AZD1222 COVID-19 vaccine. V and J are TRBV19 and TRBJ1-1; D is undetermined. The sequenced sample was peripheral blood, obtained 28 days after the second AZD1222 dose. The CDR3 region is CASTSLRSSTYEAFF. CDR3 coding DNA: TGTGCCAGTACCAGCCTTAGGTCCTCAACGTATGAAGCTTTCTTT.